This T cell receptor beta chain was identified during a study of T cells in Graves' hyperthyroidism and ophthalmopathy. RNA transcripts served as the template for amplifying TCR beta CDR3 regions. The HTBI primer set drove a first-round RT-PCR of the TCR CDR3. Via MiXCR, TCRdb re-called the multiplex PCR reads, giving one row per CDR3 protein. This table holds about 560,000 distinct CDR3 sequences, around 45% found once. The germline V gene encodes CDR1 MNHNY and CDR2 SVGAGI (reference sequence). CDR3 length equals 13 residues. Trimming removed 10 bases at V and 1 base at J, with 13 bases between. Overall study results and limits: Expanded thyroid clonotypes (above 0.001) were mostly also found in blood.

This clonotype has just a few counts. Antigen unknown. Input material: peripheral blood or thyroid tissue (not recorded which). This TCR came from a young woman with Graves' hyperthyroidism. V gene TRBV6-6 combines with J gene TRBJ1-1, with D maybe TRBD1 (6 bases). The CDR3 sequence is CATGVWSNTEAFF. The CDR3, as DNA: TGTGCCACAGGGGTCTGGTCGAACACTGAAGCTTTCTTT.